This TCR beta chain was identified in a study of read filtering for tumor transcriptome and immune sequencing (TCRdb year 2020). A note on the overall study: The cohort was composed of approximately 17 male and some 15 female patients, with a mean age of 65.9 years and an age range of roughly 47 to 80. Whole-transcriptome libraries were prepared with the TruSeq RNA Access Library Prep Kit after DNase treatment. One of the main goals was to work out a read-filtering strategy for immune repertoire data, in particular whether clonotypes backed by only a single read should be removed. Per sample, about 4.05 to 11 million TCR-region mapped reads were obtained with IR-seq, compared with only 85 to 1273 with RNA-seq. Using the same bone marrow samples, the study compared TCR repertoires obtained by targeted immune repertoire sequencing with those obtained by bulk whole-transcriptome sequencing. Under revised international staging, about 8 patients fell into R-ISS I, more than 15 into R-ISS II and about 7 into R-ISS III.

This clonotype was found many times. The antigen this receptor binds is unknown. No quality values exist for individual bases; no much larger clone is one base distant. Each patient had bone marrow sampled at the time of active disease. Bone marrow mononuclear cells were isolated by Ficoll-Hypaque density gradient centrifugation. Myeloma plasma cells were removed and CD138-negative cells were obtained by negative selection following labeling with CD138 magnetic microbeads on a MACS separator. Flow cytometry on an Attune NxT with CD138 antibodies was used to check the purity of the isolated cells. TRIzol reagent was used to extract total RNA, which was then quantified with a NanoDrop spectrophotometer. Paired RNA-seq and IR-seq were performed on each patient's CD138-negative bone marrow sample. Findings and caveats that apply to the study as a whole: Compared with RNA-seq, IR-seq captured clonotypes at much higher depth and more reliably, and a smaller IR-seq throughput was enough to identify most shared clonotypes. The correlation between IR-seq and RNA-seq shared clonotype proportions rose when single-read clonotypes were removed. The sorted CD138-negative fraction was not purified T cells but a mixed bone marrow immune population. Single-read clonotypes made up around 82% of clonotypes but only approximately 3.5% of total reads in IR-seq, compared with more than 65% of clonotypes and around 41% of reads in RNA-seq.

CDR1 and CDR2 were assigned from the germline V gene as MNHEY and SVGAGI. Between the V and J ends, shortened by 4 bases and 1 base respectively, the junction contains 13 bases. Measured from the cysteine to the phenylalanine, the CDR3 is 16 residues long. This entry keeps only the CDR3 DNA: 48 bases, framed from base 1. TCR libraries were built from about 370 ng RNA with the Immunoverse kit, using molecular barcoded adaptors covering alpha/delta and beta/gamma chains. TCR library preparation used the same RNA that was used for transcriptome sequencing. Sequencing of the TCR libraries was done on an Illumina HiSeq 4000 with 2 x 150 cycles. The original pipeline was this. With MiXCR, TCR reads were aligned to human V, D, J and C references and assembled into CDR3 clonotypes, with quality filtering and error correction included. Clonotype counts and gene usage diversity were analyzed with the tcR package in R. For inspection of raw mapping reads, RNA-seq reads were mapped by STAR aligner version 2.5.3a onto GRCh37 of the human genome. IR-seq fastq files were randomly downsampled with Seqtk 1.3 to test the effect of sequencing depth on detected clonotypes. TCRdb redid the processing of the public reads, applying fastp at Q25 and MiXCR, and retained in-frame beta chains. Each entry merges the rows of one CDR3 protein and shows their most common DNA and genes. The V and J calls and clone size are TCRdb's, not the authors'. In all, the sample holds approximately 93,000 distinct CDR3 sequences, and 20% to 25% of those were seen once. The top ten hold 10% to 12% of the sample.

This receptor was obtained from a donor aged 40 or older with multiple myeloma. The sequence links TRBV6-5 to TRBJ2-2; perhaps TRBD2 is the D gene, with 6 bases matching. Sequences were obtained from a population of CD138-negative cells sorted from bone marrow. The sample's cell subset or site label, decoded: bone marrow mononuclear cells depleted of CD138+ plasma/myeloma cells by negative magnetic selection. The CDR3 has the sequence CASSSAAGLNTGELFF. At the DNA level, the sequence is TGTGCCAGCAGTTCCGCGGCGGGGCTGAACACCGGGGAGCTGTTTTTT.